This TCR beta chain was observed in a study of identical twins. Study outcomes and limitations: Surplus twin overlap in beta out-of-frame sequences was less pronounced.

Everyone who gave samples was a healthy Caucasian. As concerns this clonotype: Its antigen is unknown.

Via MiXCR, TCRdb re-called the 5' RACE reads, giving one row per CDR3 protein. The table shows approximately 890,000 distinct CDR3 sequences, with about 12% occurring only once. Germline CDR1 and CDR2: SGHRS and YFSETQ. The CDR3 runs 13 residues. V lost 3 bases and J 3 bases, leaving 8 bases between the germline ends. These sequences were also reported in another study, on yellow fever vaccine responses in identical twins.

The sample comprised PBMCs. This receptor was obtained from a woman aged 18 to 35 in good health. The rearrangement uses TRBV5-1 and TRBJ2-3; D unclear. CDR3 nucleotide sequence: TGCGCCAGCAGCTCGGTGATTACAGATACGCAGTATTTT. Protein: CASSSVITDTQYF.